This is a list of T cell receptor beta chains from one sample in a study of cytomegalovirus exposure and HLA in healthy donors. The assay was immunoSEQ multiplex PCR, and TCRdb's table has in-frame clones only and misses some. The table records about 110,000 clones, 15% to 19% of them present only once. The specimen sequenced was PBMCs. The source is a woman aged 18-29 years in good health and CMV-seronegative. CDR3s include the opening cysteine and the closing phenylalanine or tryptophan. D genes are given only for firm matches. Not all rows give a size; the values are once, few, many and, for expanded clones, a class.

d_gene: -
len: 13
j_gene: TRBJ1-1
abundance: -
v_gene: TRBV7-6
CDR3aa: CASSLGGLPEAFF
CDR3nt: TGTGCCAGCAGCTTGGGCGGGTTACCTGAAGCTTTCTTT

d_gene: -
len: 16
j_gene: TRBJ2-6
abundance: -
v_gene: TRBV15
CDR3aa: CATSRRMGSGANVLTF
CDR3nt: TGTGCCACCAGCAGGAGGATGGGCTCTGGGGCCAACGTCCTGACTTTC

d_gene: TRBD1
len: 15
j_gene: TRBJ2-7
abundance: -
v_gene: TRBV7-2
CDR3aa: CASSLLWDRPHEQYF
CDR3nt: TGTGCCAGCAGCTTACTCTGGGACAGGCCCCACGAGCAGTACTTC

d_gene: -
len: 12
j_gene: TRBJ2-7
abundance: few
v_gene: TRBV28
CDR3aa: CASSFGRGKEYF
CDR3nt: TGTGCCAGCAGTTTCGGCAGGGGCAAGGAGTACTTC

d_gene: TRBD1
len: 15
j_gene: TRBJ1-2
abundance: few
v_gene: TRBV29-1
CDR3aa: CSVDPGQGVNYGYTF
CDR3nt: TGCAGCGTTGACCCGGGACAGGGGGTAAACTATGGCTACACCTTC

d_gene: TRBD1
len: 13
j_gene: TRBJ1-1
abundance: -
v_gene: TRBV19
CDR3aa: CASINDRGLEAFF
CDR3nt: TGTGCCAGTATCAACGACAGGGGGCTTGAAGCTTTCTTT

d_gene: -
len: 15
j_gene: TRBJ2-3
abundance: -
v_gene: TRBV10-3
CDR3aa: CAISEESTVTDTQYF
CDR3nt: TGTGCCATCAGTGAGGAGTCAACAGTCACAGATACGCAGTATTTT

d_gene: -
len: 12
j_gene: TRBJ1-5
abundance: few
v_gene: TRBV7-2
CDR3aa: CASSLQNQPQHF
CDR3nt: TGTGCCAGCAGCTTACAGAATCAGCCCCAGCATTTT

d_gene: TRBD2
len: 14
j_gene: TRBJ2-7
abundance: few
v_gene: TRBV5-6
CDR3aa: CASSYPGLVSPSYF
CDR3nt: TGTGCCAGCAGCTACCCGGGACTAGTATCGCCCTCGTACTTC

d_gene: -
len: 21
j_gene: TRBJ2-6
abundance: few
v_gene: TRBV27
CDR3aa: CASSLSTPGQSNPAGANVLTF
CDR3nt: TGTGCCAGCAGTTTATCAACCCCAGGACAGAGTAATCCGGCTGGGGCCAACGTCCTGACTTTC

d_gene: TRBD1
len: 15
j_gene: TRBJ2-7
abundance: -
v_gene: TRBV10-2
CDR3aa: CASQKTLGQNYEQYF
CDR3nt: TGCGCCAGCCAGAAGACCCTGGGACAGAACTACGAGCAGTACTTC

d_gene: -
len: 15
j_gene: TRBJ2-7
abundance: few
v_gene: TRBV6-5
CDR3aa: CASSYRTVSSYEQYF
CDR3nt: TGTGCCAGCAGTTATCGGACAGTCTCCTCCTACGAGCAGTACTTC

d_gene: TRBD1
len: 12
j_gene: TRBJ1-2
abundance: -
v_gene: TRBV29-1
CDR3aa: CSVSTGGQGYTF
CDR3nt: TGCAGCGTCTCGACAGGGGGCCAAGGCTACACCTTC

d_gene: -
len: 14
j_gene: TRBJ2-7
abundance: -
v_gene: TRBV5-1
CDR3aa: CASSPAGQYNEQYF
CDR3nt: TGCGCCAGCAGCCCCGCAGGGCAGTACAACGAGCAGTACTTC

d_gene: -
len: 14
j_gene: TRBJ1-2
abundance: few
v_gene: TRBV2
CDR3aa: CAFPTGLDNYGYTF
CDR3nt: TGTGCCTTCCCCACAGGACTAGATAACTATGGCTACACCTTC

d_gene: -
len: 14
j_gene: TRBJ2-1
abundance: few
v_gene: TRBV6-1
CDR3aa: CASSEAGGYNEQFF
CDR3nt: TGTGCCAGCAGTGAAGCGGGGGGCTACAATGAGCAGTTCTTC

d_gene: TRBD1
len: 15
j_gene: TRBJ2-7
abundance: few
v_gene: TRBV19
CDR3aa: CASSRGTGLSYEQYF
CDR3nt: TGTGCCAGTAGTCGAGGGACAGGGCTCTCCTACGAGCAGTACTTC

d_gene: TRBD1
len: 16
j_gene: TRBJ1-2
abundance: few
v_gene: TRBV11-2
CDR3aa: CASSRRGPDRFHGYTF
CDR3nt: TGTGCCAGCAGCCGAAGGGGACCGGACAGGTTTCATGGCTACACCTTC

d_gene: -
len: 14
j_gene: TRBJ1-4
abundance: -
v_gene: TRBV19
CDR3aa: CASSEGATNEKLFF
CDR3nt: TGTGCCAGTAGTGAGGGGGCAACTAATGAAAAACTGTTTTTT

d_gene: TRBD2
len: 15
j_gene: TRBJ2-1
abundance: few
v_gene: TRBV9
CDR3aa: CASSVDLAGSNEQFF
CDR3nt: TGTGCCAGCAGCGTAGACCTAGCGGGGTCGAATGAGCAGTTCTTC

d_gene: TRBD1
len: 15
j_gene: TRBJ1-2
abundance: -
v_gene: TRBV7-2
CDR3aa: CASSKGTGPRYGYTF
CDR3nt: TGTGCCAGCAGCAAGGGGACAGGCCCCCGCTATGGCTACACCTTC

d_gene: -
len: 13
j_gene: TRBJ1-1
abundance: few
v_gene: TRBV4-2
CDR3aa: CASSQDLNTEAFF
CDR3nt: TGTGCCAGCAGCCAAGACCTTAACACTGAAGCTTTCTTT

d_gene: TRBD2
len: 18
j_gene: TRBJ2-7
abundance: -
v_gene: TRBV5-1
CDR3aa: CASRSRTSGRTQTYEQYF
CDR3nt: TGCGCCAGCAGATCACGGACTAGCGGGAGGACCCAAACCTACGAGCAGTACTTC

d_gene: -
len: 13
j_gene: TRBJ1-2
abundance: few
v_gene: TRBV28
CDR3aa: CASSRSANYGYTF
CDR3nt: TGTGCCAGCAGCCGGTCCGCTAACTATGGCTACACCTTC

d_gene: -
len: 17
j_gene: TRBJ1-1
abundance: -
v_gene: TRBV5-4
CDR3aa: CASSSTGVQIMNTEAFF
CDR3nt: TGTGCCAGCAGCTCCACGGGGGTGCAGATCATGAACACTGAAGCTTTCTTT

d_gene: -
len: 11
j_gene: TRBJ2-5
abundance: few
v_gene: TRBV20-1
CDR3aa: CSASGQETQYF
CDR3nt: TGCAGTGCTAGCGGGCAAGAGACCCAGTACTTC

d_gene: TRBD2
len: 14
j_gene: TRBJ2-1
abundance: few
v_gene: TRBV6-6
CDR3aa: CASSYTGGHNEQFF
CDR3nt: TGTGCCAGCAGTTACACGGGGGGACACAATGAGCAGTTCTTC

d_gene: TRBD1
len: 13
j_gene: TRBJ1-2
abundance: -
v_gene: TRBV6-4
CDR3aa: CASSDSAGGGYTF
CDR3nt: TGTGCCAGCAGTGACTCGGCAGGGGGTGGCTACACCTTC

d_gene: TRBD1
len: 16
j_gene: TRBJ1-2
abundance: -
v_gene: TRBV4-3
CDR3aa: CASSQAGTAAYYGYTF
CDR3nt: TGCGCCAGCAGCCAAGCTGGGACAGCAGCGTACTATGGCTACACCTTC

d_gene: -
len: 15
j_gene: TRBJ2-3
abundance: few
v_gene: TRBV5-6
CDR3aa: CASSFGAMNTDTQYF
CDR3nt: TGTGCCAGCAGCTTCGGAGCGATGAACACAGATACGCAGTATTTT

d_gene: -
len: 16
j_gene: TRBJ2-2
abundance: -
v_gene: TRBV6-6
CDR3aa: CASSLILGGGTGELFF
CDR3nt: TGTGCCAGCAGCCTAATATTGGGGGGTGGCACCGGGGAGCTGTTTTTT

d_gene: -
len: 14
j_gene: TRBJ1-1
abundance: few
v_gene: TRBV5-1
CDR3aa: CASSYGGPNTEAFF
CDR3nt: TGCGCCAGCAGCTATGGAGGGCCGAACACTGAAGCTTTCTTT

d_gene: TRBD2
len: 14
j_gene: TRBJ2-5
abundance: -
v_gene: TRBV2
CDR3aa: CASGTSGFQETQYF
CDR3nt: TGTGCCAGCGGGACTAGCGGGTTCCAAGAGACCCAGTACTTC

d_gene: -
len: 12
j_gene: TRBJ1-6
abundance: -
v_gene: TRBV9
CDR3aa: CASSSLNSPLHF
CDR3nt: TGTGCCAGCAGCTCACTTAATTCACCCCTCCACTTT

d_gene: -
len: 15
j_gene: TRBJ2-3
abundance: few
v_gene: TRBV30
CDR3aa: CAWTGLAVSTDTQYF
CDR3nt: TGTGCCTGGACCGGCTTAGCGGTTAGCACAGATACGCAGTATTTT

d_gene: -
len: 13
j_gene: TRBJ2-1
abundance: few
v_gene: TRBV13
CDR3aa: CASSLEGPNEQFF
CDR3nt: TGTGCCAGCAGCTTAGAGGGGCCCAATGAGCAGTTCTTC

d_gene: TRBD2
len: 15
j_gene: TRBJ2-3
abundance: -
v_gene: TRBV10-3
CDR3aa: CAISETSGVTDTQYF
CDR3nt: TGTGCCATCAGCGAGACTAGCGGGGTGACAGATACGCAGTATTTT

d_gene: TRBD1
len: 19
j_gene: TRBJ2-1
abundance: -
v_gene: TRBV7-7
CDR3aa: CASSLRFPPDREYYNEQFF
CDR3nt: TGTGCTAGCAGCTTGCGCTTCCCTCCGGACAGGGAATACTACAATGAGCAGTTCTTC

d_gene: -
len: 15
j_gene: TRBJ2-5
abundance: -
v_gene: TRBV9
CDR3aa: CASSVGGAGGWTQYF
CDR3nt: TGTGCCAGCAGCGTAGGCGGGGCCGGAGGGTGGACCCAGTACTTC

d_gene: TRBD1
len: 13
j_gene: TRBJ1-2
abundance: -
v_gene: TRBV30
CDR3aa: CASPSRTGYGYTF
CDR3nt: TGTGCCTCCCCCTCCCGGACAGGATATGGCTACACCTTC

d_gene: TRBD1
len: 16
j_gene: TRBJ1-5
abundance: -
v_gene: TRBV28
CDR3aa: CASSLKGTGANSAQHF
CDR3nt: TGTGCCAGCAGTTTAAAGGGGACAGGGGCGAACTCGGCCCAGCATTTT

d_gene: TRBD1
len: 15
j_gene: TRBJ1-3
abundance: few
v_gene: TRBV5-8
CDR3aa: CASSQDRGHGNTIYF
CDR3nt: TGTGCCAGCAGCCAGGACAGGGGTCATGGAAACACCATATATTTT

d_gene: TRBD1
len: 13
j_gene: TRBJ1-1
abundance: few
v_gene: TRBV29-1
CDR3aa: CSVRDRGRDEAFF
CDR3nt: TGCAGCGTTCGAGACAGGGGAAGGGATGAAGCTTTCTTT

d_gene: TRBD1
len: 14
j_gene: TRBJ1-2
abundance: few
v_gene: TRBV4-3
CDR3aa: CASSQDGTDYGYTF
CDR3nt: TGCGCCAGCAGCCAAGATGGGACAGACTATGGCTACACCTTC

d_gene: TRBD2
len: 18
j_gene: TRBJ2-3
abundance: -
v_gene: TRBV9
CDR3aa: CASSTGLAGAISTDTQYF
CDR3nt: TGTGCCAGCAGCACGGGACTAGCGGGGGCTATAAGCACAGATACGCAGTATTTT

d_gene: -
len: 15
j_gene: TRBJ1-5
abundance: few
v_gene: TRBV28
CDR3aa: CASSFKGISNQPQHF
CDR3nt: TGTGCCAGCAGTTTCAAGGGGATTAGCAATCAGCCCCAGCATTTT

d_gene: -
len: 17
j_gene: TRBJ2-1
abundance: -
v_gene: TRBV9
CDR3aa: CASSARSGNAANNEQFF
CDR3nt: TGTGCCAGCAGCGCAAGGTCGGGGAATGCCGCGAACAATGAGCAGTTCTTC

d_gene: TRBD1
len: 15
j_gene: TRBJ1-4
abundance: few
v_gene: TRBV4-1
CDR3aa: CASSPAGTGNEKLFF
CDR3nt: TGCGCCAGCAGCCCAGCCGGGACAGGGAATGAAAAACTGTTTTTT

d_gene: -
len: 14
j_gene: TRBJ2-7
abundance: -
v_gene: TRBV2
CDR3aa: CASSRGLSGDEQYF
CDR3nt: TGTGCCAGCAGTAGGGGACTTTCTGGGGACGAGCAGTACTTC

d_gene: -
len: 15
j_gene: TRBJ1-3
abundance: -
v_gene: TRBV5-1
CDR3aa: CASSPASTDGNTIYF
CDR3nt: TGCGCCAGCAGCCCTGCCTCGACAGACGGAAACACCATATATTTT

d_gene: -
len: 13
j_gene: TRBJ2-7
abundance: few
v_gene: TRBV19
CDR3aa: CASSSTQASEQYF
CDR3nt: TGTGCCAGTAGTTCCACCCAAGCCTCCGAGCAGTACTTC